These 29 T cell receptor beta chains came from one sample sequenced in a study of cytomegalovirus exposure and HLA in healthy donors. Amplification used 60 Vbeta primers and 13 Jbeta primers. Sequencing used immunoSEQ multiplex PCR; TCRdb keeps in-frame clones, though not all of them. The table includes some 210,000 clones, 75% to 80% detected once. The specimen was PBMCs. The source of these receptors is a woman in her twenties or thirties in good health and CMV-seropositive.

The chain links TRBV7-3 to TRBJ2-5; 7 nucleotides line up with TRBD1. The CDR3 is 13 amino acids. With 5 bases clipped from V and 5 bases from J, the junction kept 5 bases outside the gene matches. Germline V CDR1 and CDR2: SGHTA, FQGTGA. CDR3 region: CASSETGVETQYF. As DNA, the CDR3 is TGTGCCAGCAGCGAAACAGGGGTGGAGACCCAGTACTTC.

This clone was observed a few times. The V and J genes are TRBV10-3 and TRBJ2-1, with 9 bases lining up with TRBD2. Germline-derived CDR1 and CDR2 are ENHRY and SYGVKD. Unmatched junction bases numbered 10, after V lost 3 bases and J lost 4 bases. The CDR3 covers 17 residues. The CDR3 region has the DNA TGTGCCATCAGTGATGCAACCGCTAGCGGGGATTACAATGAGCAGTTCTTC. Its protein product is CAISDATASGDYNEQFF.

In regard to this clone: Other DNA sequences of this sample code for an identical CDR3. This rearrangement joins TRBV5-6 to TRBJ1-5, with TRBD1 identical over 8 bases. Trimming cost V 3 bases and J 5 bases; bases outside gene matches: 10. Looked up from germline, CDR1 is SGHDT and CDR2 is YYEEEE. The CDR3 loop spans 16 amino acids. This chain's CDR3 is CASSSWGQGAHQPQHF. CDR3 bases: TGTGCCAGCAGCTCGTGGGGGCAGGGGGCTCATCAGCCCCAGCATTTT.

V gene TRBV6-5 combines with J gene TRBJ2-7, with unresolved D. With 6 bases removed from V and 2 bases from J, the gap between germline ends came to 11 bases. The germline V gene has CDR1 MNHEY and CDR2 SVGAGI. CDR3 length: 13 amino acids. Here the CDR3 DNA reads TGTGCCAGCAGCCCATTAGAAGCCTACGAGCAGTACTTC. It specifies CASSPLEAYEQYF.

This rearrangement joins TRBV19 to TRBJ2-1, with TRBD1 matching over 9 bases. The CDR3 has 16 residues. Germline CDR1 is LNHDA and CDR2 is SQIVND (reference sequence). The V segment lost 1 base and the J segment 7 bases; nucleotides outside the gene matches: 8. Here the CDR3 DNA reads TGTGCCAGTAGTATAGTGACGGGACAGGGCGGGAATGAGCAGTTCTTC. Translation: CASSIVTGQGGNEQFF.

This clone was counted a few times. The chain combines TRBV7-9 with TRBJ2-7; 7 nucleotides match TRBD2. CDR3 length equals 14 residues. CDR1 is SEHNR and CDR2 is FQNEAQ in the germline V gene (reference sequence). V was clipped by 2 bases and J by 4 bases; unmatched bases: 5. This CDR3 reads CASSLTRGGYEQYF. CDR3 nucleotide sequence: TGTGCCAGCAGCTTAACTCGGGGAGGGTACGAGCAGTACTTC. Full variable domain (remainder filled in from reference TRBV7-9 and TRBJ2-7): DTGVSQNPRHKITKRGQNVTFRCDPISEHNRLYWYRQTLGQGPEFLTYFQNEAQLEKSRLLSDRFSAERPKGSFSTLEIQRTEQGDSAMYLCASSLTRGGYEQYFGPGTRLTVT.

The chain employs TRBV18 and TRBJ2-6; possible D gene TRBD1, 7 bases. The CDR3 is 18 residues long. V was pared by 1 base and J by 0 bases, with 13 bases between. Germline loops: CDR1 KGHSH, CDR2 LQKENI. The CDR3 region is CASSPLGGGASGANVLTF. As DNA, the CDR3 is TGTGCCAGCTCACCACTAGGAGGGGGCGCCTCTGGGGCCAACGTCCTGACTTTC.

The V gene is TRBV5-1, the J gene TRBJ2-7; weak D call: TRBD1 (7 bases). Germline V gene lookup returns CDR1 SGHRS and CDR2 YFSETQ. The CDR3 is made up of 14 amino acids. V lost 5 bases to trimming and J lost 2 bases, with 14 bases between them. CDR3 nucleotide sequence: TGCGCCAGCAGTCTGGGGGGACAGACCTACGAGCAGTACTTC. Protein product: CASSLGGQTYEQYF.

The chain is built from TRBV5-4 and TRBJ1-4; perhaps TRBD1 as D (6 bases). V lost 1 base and J lost 3, with 10 bases in between. CDR1 is SGHNT, CDR2 YYREEE, per germline (reference sequence). The CDR3 consists of 15 residues. CDR3 in amino acids: CASSLTGSANEKLFF. In DNA form, the CDR3 reads TGTGCCAGCAGCTTGACAGGGAGTGCTAATGAAAAACTGTTTTTT. The full variable domain, its missing parts supplied by reference TRBV5-4 and TRBJ1-4, is ETGVTQSPTHLIKTRGQQVTLRCSSQSGHNTVSWYQQALGQGPQFIFQYYREEENGRGNFPPRFSGLQFPNYSSELNVNALELDDSALYLCASSLTGSANEKLFFGSGTQLSVL.

The V gene is TRBV5-5, the J gene TRBJ2-5; possibly TRBD2 for D (5 bases). The germline CDR1 and CDR2 sequences are SGHKS and YYEKEE (reference sequence). V lost 2 bases and J 5 bases, leaving 7 bases between the germline ends. The CDR3 contains 12 residues. This CDR3 reads CASSFRGETQYF. The CDR3, as DNA: TGTGCCAGCAGCTTTCGAGGGGAGACCCAGTACTTC.

V is TRBV5-1 and J is TRBJ1-1, with D unresolved. The V end lost 0 bases, the J end lost 0 bases, and 3 bases lay between the germline ends. Germline V gene lookup returns CDR1 SGHRS and CDR2 YFSETQ. The CDR3 totals 13 residues. In DNA form, the CDR3 reads TGCGCCAGCAGCTTGGGGCTGAACACTGAAGCTTTCTTT. Translation: CASSLGLNTEAFF.

This clone turned up a few times. The chain joins TRBV18 to TRBJ2-5; 7 bases are a match to TRBD1. The germline V gene has CDR1 KGHSH and CDR2 LQKENI. The CDR3 contains 15 residues. The trim removed 3 bases at V and 4 bases at J, leaving 8 bases unmatched. The CDR3 DNA sequence: TGTGCCAGCTCACCGCCGGGACAGAGGACAGAGACCCAGTACTTC. Protein: CASSPPGQRTETQYF. Full variable domain (remainder filled in from reference TRBV18 and TRBJ2-5): NAGVMQNPRHLVRRRGQEARLRCSPMKGHSHVYWYRQLPEEGLKFMVYLQKENIIDESGMPKERFSAEFPKEGPSILRIQQVVRGDSAAYFCASSPPGQRTETQYFGPGTRLLVL.

The chain couples TRBV5-6 to TRBJ1-2, with D uncertain. Germline CDR1 and CDR2: SGHDT and YYEEEE. CDR3 size: 16 residues. V was clipped by 0 bases and J by 2 bases, with 14 bases between them. The DNA for the CDR3 is TGTGCCAGCAGCTTGGTTGAGGTCGGGGTCAACTATGGCTACACCTTC. Its translation is CASSLVEVGVNYGYTF.

The J gene is TRBJ2-1, the V gene TRBV12-5; 8 bases agree with TRBD1. With 1 base clipped from V and 5 bases from J, the junction kept 4 bases outside the gene matches. Germline loops: CDR1 LGHNT, CDR2 FRNRAP. This CDR3 region has 15 residues. CDR3 nucleotides: TGTGCTAGTGGTTTGGGACAGGGGACCCACAATGAGCAGTTCTTC. Its translation: CASGLGQGTHNEQFF.

This chain connects TRBV19 to TRBJ2-5, with D possibly being TRBD1 (5 bases). V was trimmed by 5 bases and J by 5 bases, leaving 12 bases between them. Germline CDR1 is LNHDA and CDR2 is SQIVND (reference sequence). This CDR3 has 13 residues. In DNA form, the CDR3 reads TGTGCCAGTAGTTCCAGGGTCAGCGAGACCCAGTACTTC. This sequence encodes CASSSRVSETQYF.

About this clone: The sample holds other DNA sequences that translate to the same CDR3. V usage is TRBV27 and J usage is TRBJ1-5, with 9 bases matching TRBD1. The CDR3 has 15 residues. V gave up 6 bases and J gave up 0 bases; unmatched junction bases: 3. Germline values: CDR1 MNHEY, CDR2 SMNVEV (reference sequence). The CDR3 is CASRQQGASNQPQHF. CDR3 bases: TGTGCCAGCAGGCAACAGGGGGCTAGCAATCAGCCCCAGCATTTT.

To note about this clone: At one end the junction does not follow the germline gene, possibly because of a read error. The chain joins TRBV7-7 to TRBJ2-7; D possibly corresponds to TRBD1 (6 bases). The CDR3 length is 14 residues. CDR1 is SSHAT and CDR2 is FNYEAQ in the germline V gene (reference sequence). CDR3 coding DNA: TGTGCTAGCAGCAAAGATACAGGGCCCTACGAGCAGTACTTC. Encoded protein: CASSKDTGPYEQYF.

The chain combines TRBV6-6 with TRBJ2-1; D is ambiguous. CDR1 MNHNY and CDR2 SVGAGI come from the germline V gene (reference sequence). The CDR3 extends over 13 amino acids. V gave up 7 bases and J gave up 6 bases, with 13 bases separating them. The CDR3 DNA reads as TGTGCCAGCACCCGGCTAGTAGGCAATGAGCAGTTCTTC. It translates to CASTRLVGNEQFF.

The genes are TRBV18 and TRBJ1-2, with 8 nucleotides matching TRBD1. The CDR3 runs to 13 residues. V shed 5 bases, J shed 3 bases, and the junction held 2 bases outside the gene matches. Germline V gene sequence: CDR1 KGHSH, CDR2 LQKENI. The CDR3 is CASSSTGDYGYTF. The CDR3 DNA sequence: TGTGCCAGCTCATCGACAGGGGACTATGGCTACACCTTC.

The genes are TRBV7-9 and TRBJ2-1, with TRBD2 matching 8 bases. This CDR3 has 14 amino acids. The V and J ends lost 8 bases and 8 bases, in that order; junction bases with no gene match: 11. Germline V gene sequence: CDR1 SEHNR, CDR2 FQNEAQ (reference sequence). The CDR3: CASVVGLGTYEQFF. The CDR3 DNA sequence: TGTGCCAGCGTTGTGGGACTAGGGACTTATGAGCAGTTCTTC.

V usage is TRBV27 and J usage is TRBJ2-7; 7 nucleotides agree with TRBD2. J gave up 5 bases and V 7 bases, and 11 bases lay outside the gene matches. The CDR3 loop spans 14 amino acids. Germline V gene data show CDR1 as MNHEY and CDR2 as SMNVEV (reference sequence). Here the CDR3 reads CASTPLGGRNEQYF. CDR3 DNA sequence: TGTGCCAGCACCCCCCTGGGAGGGAGAAACGAGCAGTACTTC.

V is TRBV29-1 and J is TRBJ2-1, with 10 bases matching TRBD2. This CDR3 comprises 14 residues. Germline values: CDR1 SQVTM, CDR2 ANQGSEA. V shed 7 bases and J 7 bases; nucleotides not matched to a gene: 10. DNA of the CDR3: TGCAGCGCCCCCCGACTAGCGGGTACAAATGAGCAGTTCTTC. Translation: CSAPRLAGTNEQFF.

This chain connects TRBV5-1 to TRBJ1-2; D remains ambiguous. Between the trimmed V and J ends, which lost 4 bases and 8 bases, there was a span of 21 bases. This CDR3 has 15 amino acids. Per germline, CDR1 SGHRS and CDR2 YFSETQ. The CDR3 coding sequence is TGCGCCAGCAGCCCAGGCCCCTTTCAGGCGGGCGGCTACACCTTC. Translation: CASSPGPFQAGGYTF. The variable domain in full, completed from reference TRBV5-1 and TRBJ1-2, reads KAGVTQTPRYLIKTRGQQVTLSCSPISGHRSVSWYQQTPGQGLQFLFEYFSETQRNKGNFPGRFSGRQFSNSRSEMNVSTLELGDSALYLCASSPGPFQAGGYTFGSGTRLTVV.

This chain connects TRBV5-1 to TRBJ2-2, with 12 bases that match TRBD2. The CDR3 is made up of 15 amino acids. Looked up from germline, CDR1 is SGHRS and CDR2 is YFSETQ. Trimming at V came to 5 bases and at J to 5 bases, leaving 4 bases not matched to a gene. This CDR3 reads CASRSGTSGTGELFF. DNA for the CDR3: TGCGCCAGCAGATCCGGGACTAGCGGGACCGGGGAGCTGTTTTTT.

The chain carries TRBV28 and TRBJ2-6, with TRBD1 as a possible D gene (6 bases). This CDR3 region has 18 residues. The germline V and J ends were trimmed by 2 bases and 0 bases, with 14 bases remaining between them. Germline V lookup: CDR1 MDHEN, CDR2 SYDVKM. DNA for the CDR3: TGTGCCAGCAGTTTAGTCCAGGGGCAGGGCTCTGGGGCCAACGTCCTGACTTTC. This gives the protein CASSLVQGQGSGANVLTF. Full variable domain (outside the CDR3, taken from reference TRBV28 and TRBJ2-6): DVKVTQSSRYLVKRTGEKVFLECVQDMDHENMFWYRQDPGLGLRLIYFSYDVKMKEKGDIPEGYSVSREKKERFSLILESASTNQTSMYLCASSLVQGQGSGANVLTFGAGSRLTVL.

The J gene is TRBJ2-7, the V gene TRBV19; 9 nucleotides match TRBD2. The CDR3 contains 14 residues. CDR1 is LNHDA, CDR2 SQIVND, per germline (reference sequence). With 10 bases clipped from V and 3 bases from J, the junction kept 10 bases outside the gene matches. DNA for the CDR3: TGTGCCACCAGTCCCCTAGCGGGGCTCTACGAGCAGTACTTC. This translates into CATSPLAGLYEQYF.

The chain uses TRBV5-4 and TRBJ2-5, with D tentatively TRBD1 (7 bases). The length of the CDR3 is 15 residues. Germline CDR1 and CDR2: SGHNT and YYREEE (reference sequence). V was trimmed by 3 bases and J by 4 bases, leaving 16 bases between them. CDR3: CASSWPGQGGETQYF. DNA for the CDR3: TGTGCCAGCAGCTGGCCGGGGCAGGGGGGAGAGACCCAGTACTTC. Full variable domain (rest looked up from reference TRBV5-4 and TRBJ2-5): ETGVTQSPTHLIKTRGQQVTLRCSSQSGHNTVSWYQQALGQGPQFIFQYYREEENGRGNFPPRFSGLQFPNYSSELNVNALELDDSALYLCASSWPGQGGETQYFGPGTRLLVL.

Details on this clone: The junction departs from the called germline gene at one end, perhaps through a read error. The chain employs TRBV30 and TRBJ2-7, with 8 bases lining up with TRBD1. Germline assignment: CDR1 GTSNPN and CDR2 SVGIG (reference sequence). The CDR3 has 14 amino acids. CDR3: CAWSVMGQATRVHF. In DNA, the CDR3 is TGTGCCTGGAGTGTAATGGGACAGGCTACTAGAGTGCACTTC.

V gene TRBV5-1 combines with J gene TRBJ1-4, with D possibly being TRBD1 (5 bases). This CDR3 contains 14 residues. V was clipped by 4 bases and J by 5 bases, with 12 bases between them. In germline, CDR1 is SGHRS, CDR2 YFSETQ. CDR3: CASSRGGMNEKLFF. CDR3 bases: TGCGCCAGCAGCCGGGGGGGGATGAATGAAAAACTGTTTTTT.